Following are 17 T cell receptor beta chains from one sample sequenced in a study of T cell responses to AZD1222 COVID-19 vaccine. This table comes from immunoSEQ multiplex PCR, and its TCRdb copy is limited to in-frame clones, with some not included. The repertoire has some 70,000 clones, 75% to 85% of them found once; the top ten carry about 14%. This specimen consisted of peripheral blood, obtained 28 days after the second AZD1222 dose. These TCRs come from an adult who received the AZD1222 COVID-19 vaccine.

This chain connects TRBV4-1 to TRBJ2-1; TRBD1 matches 11 bases. The V segment lost 5 bases and the J segment 6 bases; nucleotides outside the gene matches: 6. Germline CDR1 and CDR2: MGHRA and YSYEKL. This CDR3 region has 15 residues. The CDR3 is CASSRTGGISNEQFF. In DNA form, the CDR3 reads TGCGCCAGCAGCAGGACAGGGGGCATTAGCAATGAGCAGTTCTTC.

J is TRBJ1-3 and V is TRBV30; a possible D gene is TRBD1 (5 bases). CDR3 length: 14 residues. Germline CDR1 reads GTSNPN; CDR2 reads SVGIG (reference sequence). The V end was cut by 0 bases, the J end by 5 bases, with 11 bases between. This CDR3 reads CAWSVWDSRNTIYF. CDR3 DNA sequence: TGTGCCTGGAGTGTGTGGGACTCCCGAAACACCATATATTTT.

The J gene is TRBJ1-4, the V gene TRBV30; 10 bases line up with TRBD1. V trimming: 0 bases; J trimming: 7 bases; junction bases outside the gene matches: 5. The CDR3 length is 15 residues. The germline CDR1 and CDR2 sequences are GTSNPN and SVGIG (reference sequence). CDR3 DNA sequence: TGTGCCTGGAGTGTACCGACAGGGGGCGGTGAAAAACTGTTTTTT. Residues: CAWSVPTGGGEKLFF.

The chain couples TRBV18 to TRBJ1-1; maybe TRBD1 (6 bases). The CDR3 has 14 residues. CDR1 and CDR2 (germline): KGHSH, LQKENI. The V end was cut by 4 bases, the J end by 6 bases, with 15 bases between. CDR3 residues: CASSLVRGPPEAFF. The CDR3 coding sequence is TGTGCCAGCTCACTAGTACGGGGGCCACCTGAAGCTTTCTTT. Looking up the rest from reference TRBV18 and TRBJ1-1 gives the full variable domain: NAGVMQNPRHLVRRRGQEARLRCSPMKGHSHVYWYRQLPEEGLKFMVYLQKENIIDESGMPKERFSAEFPKEGPSILRIQQVVRGDSAAYFCASSLVRGPPEAFFGQGTRLTVV.

This clone was counted only a few times. The chain employs TRBV6-5 and TRBJ1-2; D is possibly TRBD1 (6 bases). Trimming took off 6 bases at V and 8 bases at J, with 16 bases between the two ends. Germline V CDR1 and CDR2: MNHEY, SVGAGI. The CDR3 sequence is 13 residues long. For the CDR3, the DNA is TGTGCCAGCAGCCCCGGGACAAGAAGGGGCTACACCTTC. Protein sequence: CASSPGTRRGYTF.

The chain employs TRBV29-1 and TRBJ1-1; the match to TRBD1 covers 8 bases. The junction had 13 bases not matched to a gene; V was cut back by 6 bases and J by 1 base. The CDR3 has 16 amino acids. From germline, CDR1 is SQVTM and CDR2 ANQGSEA. This chain's CDR3 is CSVGGQAHRGNTEAFF. CDR3 DNA: TGCAGCGTCGGGGGACAGGCCCATCGGGGGAACACTGAAGCTTTCTTT.

The V and J genes are TRBV10-2 and TRBJ1-5, with 8 bases lining up with TRBD1. V dropped 5 bases and J dropped 6; count of bases not matched to a gene: 6. This CDR3 has 14 amino acids. In germline, CDR1 is WSHSY, CDR2 SAAADI. CDR3 residues: CASSPAGGGQPQHF. CDR3 nucleotide sequence: TGCGCCAGCAGTCCAGCAGGGGGCGGTCAGCCCCAGCATTTT.

This clone was observed a single time. This rearrangement joins TRBV7-2 to TRBJ2-5; 9 bases map to TRBD2. The CDR3 is 15 amino acids. Germline V gene data show CDR1 as SGHTA and CDR2 as FQGNSA. V lost 3 bases to trimming and J lost 5 bases; unmatched junction nucleotides: 7. Here the CDR3 reads CASSFAGGAGETQYF. The CDR3 DNA follows: TGTGCCAGCAGCTTTGCGGGGGGGGCCGGGGAGACCCAGTACTTC.

This clone was observed a few times. The V call is TRBV10-3, the J call TRBJ2-2; 7 bases are shared with TRBD2. V was pared by 4 bases and J by 5 bases, with 10 bases of the junction left unmatched. The CDR3 length is 16 residues. Germline CDR1 ENHRY, CDR2 SYGVKD. Written as DNA, the CDR3 is TGTGCCATCAGTGGGAAAAGCGGGGTTAAAACCGGGGAGCTGTTTTTT. As protein: CAISGKSGVKTGELFF.

V and J are TRBV11-2 and TRBJ2-1; 11 bases fit TRBD2. Germline V gene sequence: CDR1 SGHAT, CDR2 FQNNGV. V trimming: 5 bases; J trimming: 8 bases; junction bases outside the gene matches: 8. The CDR3 totals 15 residues. The CDR3 DNA is TGTGCCAGCAGCACTAGCGGGGGTATGCTCCATGAGCAGTTCTTC. It specifies CASSTSGGMLHEQFF.

Only a few counts were recorded for this clone. The V gene is TRBV24-1, the J gene TRBJ1-2; D unresolved. The CDR3 has 12 residues. With 4 bases removed from V and 1 base from J, the gap between germline ends came to 3 bases. Germline V gene sequence: CDR1 KGHDR, CDR2 SFDVKD. CDR3 nucleotide sequence: TGTGCCACCAGTGACGGTAACTATGGCTACACCTTC. It codes for CATSDGNYGYTF.

This clone was detected a few times. V usage is TRBV10-3 and J usage is TRBJ1-1; D perhaps matches TRBD1 (5 bases). This CDR3 is 13 amino acids long. CDR1 ENHRY and CDR2 SYGVKD come from the germline V gene. V was trimmed by 10 bases and J by 4 bases, leaving 16 bases between them. CDR3 coding DNA: TGTGCCACACGGGGGGTTAGCGGCACTGAAGCTTTCTTT. This codes for CATRGVSGTEAFF.

V usage is TRBV4-3 and J usage is TRBJ2-1; TRBD2 aligns across 8 bases. The CDR3 consists of 15 residues. J gave up 2 bases and V 4 bases, and 4 bases lay outside the gene matches. The V gene's germline CDR1 is LGHNA and CDR2 YSLEER. The CDR3: CASSRTSGPYNEQFF. In DNA form, the CDR3 reads TGCGCCAGCAGCCGAACTAGCGGCCCCTACAATGAGCAGTTCTTC.

V gene TRBV11-2 combines with J gene TRBJ1-1; a possible D gene is TRBD1 (6 bases). The CDR3 contains 12 residues. CDR1 and CDR2 (germline): SGHAT, FQNNGV. Between the trimmed V and J ends, which lost 5 bases and 7 bases, there was a span of 11 bases. The CDR3: CASSQTGLEAFF. The CDR3 nucleotides read TGTGCCAGCAGCCAGACAGGCCTTGAAGCTTTCTTT.

The gene calls are TRBV5-1 and TRBJ2-7; tentatively, D is TRBD1 (6 bases). CDR1 is SGHRS, CDR2 YFSETQ, per germline. The CDR3 contains 15 residues. Trimming cost V 0 bases and J 1 base, with 11 bases left between them. CDR3 nucleotides: TGCGCCAGCAGCTTGGCCCCGGGACAATCCTACGAGCAGTACTTC. It translates to CASSLAPGQSYEQYF.

The chain recombines TRBV12-5 with TRBJ1-3, with 7 bases identical to TRBD1. CDR1 LGHNT and CDR2 FRNRAP come from the germline V gene. The V gene end was trimmed by 6 bases and the J gene end by 4 bases; junction bases not matched to a gene: 6. The length of the CDR3 is 14 residues. In nucleotides, the CDR3 is TGTGCTAGTGGCCTGGGACAGAAAGGAAACACCATATATTTT. Its translation: CASGLGQKGNTIYF.

J is TRBJ2-1 and V is TRBV7-9; no reliable D call. The CDR3 covers 14 residues. From germline, CDR1 is SEHNR and CDR2 FQNEAQ (reference sequence). V dropped 4 bases and J dropped 0 bases, with 7 bases sitting between them. The CDR3 coding sequence is TGTGCCAGCAGCTCGGGCCGCTCCTACAATGAGCAGTTCTTC. Encoded protein: CASSSGRSYNEQFF. The full variable domain, with the rest looked up from reference TRBV7-9 and TRBJ2-1, is DTGVSQNPRHKITKRGQNVTFRCDPISEHNRLYWYRQTLGQGPEFLTYFQNEAQLEKSRLLSDRFSAERPKGSFSTLEIQRTEQGDSAMYLCASSSGRSYNEQFFGPGTRLTVL.